These 15 T cell receptor beta chains came from one sample sequenced in a study of tumor-infiltrating lymphocytes in primary liver carcinoma. Total RNA (roughly 550 ng) served as template for TCR beta cDNA synthesis primed by a constant-region primer. Investigators got TCR beta libraries out of three nested multiplex PCR rounds, done with slightly modified ARM-PCR. The first two PCR rounds, roughly 9 cycles each, used TRBV1-TRBV30 forward primers and a C-beta reverse primer. Each CDR3 protein is one row after TCRdb ran MiXCR on the multiplex PCR reads. Of about 99,000 distinct CDR3 sequences in the sample, roughly 69% were seen once. The source material, roughly 18-31 mg of unsorted bulk tissue, was used to co-extract RNA and DNA. Material: liver tumor tissue from sampling region 5. Subset specified: tumor region T5, tumor centre. These receptors all come from a woman in her fifties or sixties with primary liver carcinoma and hepatitis B virus infection.

There are a few counts of this clonotype. The chain recombines TRBV11-2 with TRBJ2-2; the D gene is possibly TRBD1 (6 bases). Trimming took off 10 bases at V and 6 bases at J, with 21 bases between the two ends. CDR3 length equals 15 residues. Germline CDR1 reads SGHAT; CDR2 reads FQNNGV. Here the CDR3 reads CANNPRSGGSGELFF. The DNA of the CDR3 is TGTGCCAACAACCCCCGTTCTGGGGGCTCCGGGGAGCTGTTTTTT.

For this clonotype: With a much larger clone just one base away, this may be a read error. V is TRBV5-5 and J is TRBJ2-5; TRBD1 matches at 11 bases. The germline CDR1 and CDR2 sequences are SGHKS and YYEKEE (reference sequence). The CDR3 has 16 residues. CDR3 in amino acids: CVSSTRRDRGKETQYF. The CDR3 DNA reads as TGTGTCAGCAGCACTCGCCGGGACAGGGGGAAAGAGACCCAGTACTTC.

For this clonotype: Possible read error: a much larger clone is one base away. V is TRBV11-3 and J is TRBJ2-1, with 10 bases that match TRBD1. CDR1 SGHNT and CDR2 YENEEA come from the germline V gene. This CDR3 is built from 12 residues. The CDR3 loop reads CASSSGRTGGLF. For the CDR3, the DNA is TGTGCCAGCAGCTCCGGCCGGACAGGGGGGCTCTTC. The whole variable domain, remainder taken from reference TRBV11-3 and TRBJ2-1, is EAGVVQSPRYKIIEKKQPVAFWCNPISGHNTLYWYLQNLGQGPELLIRYENEEAVDDSQLPKDRFSAERLKGVDSTLKIQPAELGDSAVYLCASSSGRTGGLFGPGTRLTVL.

In regard to this clonotype: A read error may produce the germline difference seen at one junction end. The chain couples TRBV11-2 to TRBJ2-1; the D call may be TRBD1 or TRBD2 (5 bases each). CDR1 and CDR2 (germline): SGHAT, FQNNGV. This CDR3 spans 16 amino acids. In nucleotides, the CDR3 is TGTGTCAGCAGCTTAGGGGCGGGTCAGCTGAGGAATGAGCAGTTCTTC. Its protein is CVSSLGAGQLRNEQFF.

Concerning this clonotype: One end of the junction is discordant with germline, which a read error may explain. CDR3 nucleotide sequence: TGTGCCAACAGCTTACAGACTGAGCAGTTCTTC. It encodes CANSLQTEQFF. V is TRBV11-2 and J is TRBJ2-1, with D unresolved. The CDR3 length is 11 residues. The germline V gene has CDR1 SGHAT and CDR2 FQNNGV.

The rearrangement links TRBV6-1 to TRBJ2-3; D gene uncertain. The length of the CDR3 is 15 residues. Per germline, CDR1 MNHNS and CDR2 SASEGT. Trimming left V 8 bases short and J 0 bases short, with 15 bases between. The CDR3 region is CASGISISSTDTQYF. The DNA of the CDR3 is TGTGCCAGCGGTATAAGCATATCTAGCACAGATACGCAGTATTTT.

There are many counts of this clonotype. The rearrangement links TRBV28 to TRBJ1-2; D ambiguous. Trimming removed 8 bases from V and 4 bases from J, with 14 bases in between. Germline-derived CDR1 and CDR2 are MDHEN and SYDVKM. The CDR3 consists of 13 residues. The CDR3 loop reads CASLGFPGYGYTF. CDR3 bases: TGTGCCAGCCTCGGGTTCCCGGGCTATGGCTACACCTTC.

With regard to this clonotype: A read error may account for a junction end that differs from germline. The chain joins TRBV11-2 to TRBJ1-1; D is unclear. Germline assignment: CDR1 SGHAT and CDR2 FQNNGV. This CDR3 is 13 amino acids long. The CDR3 reads CASGLLAETGAFF. In DNA, the CDR3 is TGTGCCAGCGGCTTATTGGCCGAAACTGGAGCTTTCTTT.

The chain has TRBV5-1 and TRBJ1-1; D gene uncertain. Germline values: CDR1 SGHRS, CDR2 YFSETQ. V lost 7 bases and J lost 1, with 14 bases in between. The CDR3 is made up of 14 amino acids. The CDR3 protein is CASGSQHTNTEAFF. The DNA of the CDR3 is TGCGCCAGCGGCTCACAACATACGAACACTGAAGCTTTCTTT.

On this clonotype: This could be a read error, since a much larger clone is one nucleotide away. This rearrangement joins TRBV30 to TRBJ1-6; D gene uncertain. The germline gives CDR1 GTSNPN, CDR2 SVGIG (reference sequence). This CDR3 region has 15 residues. CDR3 loop: CAWSLDMGFPSSLHF. CDR3 nucleotide sequence: TGTGCCTGGAGCTTAGACATGGGTTTCCCTTCATCCCTCCACTTT.

Comments on this clonotype: The junction does not match germline at one end; this may be a read error. CDR3 DNA sequence: TGTGTCAGCAGTACCACTCCCACATCCTACGAGCAGTACTTC. As protein: CVSSTTPTSYEQYF. The genes are TRBV6-5 and TRBJ2-7, with D uncertain. This CDR3 has 14 residues. Germline V gives CDR1 MNHEY, CDR2 SVGAGI.

Worth noting for this clonotype: A much larger clone is a single base away; this may be a read error. V and J are TRBV5-6 and TRBJ1-1; 8 bases agree with TRBD1. The germline V gene has CDR1 SGHDT and CDR2 YYEEEE. This CDR3 comprises 13 residues. DNA of the CDR3: TGTGCCAGCAGGGGACAGGCGAACACTGAAGCTTCCTTT. Translated: CASRGQANTEASF.

Concerning this clonotype: Because the CDR3 is missing its conserved closing phenylalanine or tryptophan, this is likely a read error. V usage is TRBV29-1 and J usage is TRBJ2-5; D not resolved. The CDR3 extends over 13 amino acids. Deletions cut 1 base from V and 3 bases from J, with 9 bases between. Germline assignment: CDR1 SQVTM and CDR2 ANQGSEA. As DNA, the CDR3 is TGCAGCGTTGAAGGGTCTACAAAAGAGACCCAGTACCTT. Translation gives CSVEGSTKETQYL.

As to this clonotype: A much larger clone sits a single nucleotide away, making a read error possible. The rearrangement links TRBV24-1 to TRBJ2-4, with D uncertain. Per the germline V gene, CDR1 is KGHDR and CDR2 is SFDVKD. The CDR3 runs 15 residues. The CDR3 sequence: CVTSDSQIAKNIQYF. CDR3 DNA: TGTGTCACCAGTGATTCACAGATAGCCAAAAACATTCAGTACTTC.

This clonotype was counted many times. This chain joins TRBV10-2 and TRBJ1-1, with 8 positions matching TRBD1. The junction had 3 bases not matched to a gene; V was cut back by 5 bases and J by 4 bases. In germline, CDR1 is WSHSY, CDR2 SAAADI. There are 13 residues in the CDR3. This CDR3 reads CASSTTGGTEAFF. The CDR3 nucleotides read TGCGCCAGCAGTACCACAGGGGGCACTGAAGCTTTCTTT.